This passage covers 12 T cell receptor beta chains from one sample sequenced in a study of control samples from healthy donors and cancer patients. TCRdb's copy holds only in-frame clones and misses some; the assay was immunoSEQ multiplex PCR. Seen here are about 2,000 clones, around three quarters observed once, and the top ten hold roughly 9.6%. Sequences were obtained from formalin-fixed, paraffin-embedded tissue. Receptors originate from a female donor with lung cancer.

V is TRBV28 and J is TRBJ2-7, with 9 bases matching TRBD1. CDR3 length: 16 residues. CDR1 is MDHEN and CDR2 is SYDVKM in the germline V gene. V shed 4 bases, J shed 3 bases, and the junction held 10 bases outside the gene matches. CDR3 amino acids: CASSSSGQGRFYEQYF. As DNA, the CDR3 is TGTGCCAGCAGTTCCTCGGGACAGGGACGTTTCTACGAGCAGTACTTC.

This sequence joins TRBV20-1 and TRBJ2-4; D unclear. The germline gives CDR1 DFQATT, CDR2 SNEGSKA (reference sequence). The V and J ends lost 3 bases and 7 bases respectively, with 7 bases between them. The CDR3 contains 11 residues. The CDR3 coding sequence is TGCAGTGCTAGCCCGGGCAACATTCAGTACTTC. Translated: CSASPGNIQYF.

CDR3 in amino acids: CASSLYSGMGSGNTIYF. CDR3 coding DNA: TGTGCCAGCAGCTTATACTCCGGGATGGGTTCTGGAAACACCATATATTTT. The V call is TRBV7-2, the J call TRBJ1-3; D gene unclear. This CDR3 region has 17 residues. In germline, CDR1 is SGHTA, CDR2 FQGNSA. V lost 2 bases, J lost 1 base, and 15 bases lay in between.

J is TRBJ2-7 and V is TRBV6-2 or TRBV6-3; TRBD1 matches at 9 bases. V lost 2 bases and J lost 3; bases outside the gene matches: 8. Looked up from germline, CDR1 is MNHEY and CDR2 is SVGEGT. The CDR3 has 16 residues. CDR3 loop: CASSYTSGQGYYEQYF. The CDR3, as DNA: TGTGCCAGCAGTTACACGAGCGGACAGGGGTACTACGAGCAGTACTTC.

The rearrangement joins TRBV7-2 to TRBJ1-5; unclear D gene. The V gene lost 1 base and the J gene lost 6 bases, with 4 bases spanning the gap. CDR3 length: 12 amino acids. The germline V gene has CDR1 SGHTA and CDR2 FQGNSA. As DNA, the CDR3 is TGTGCCAGCAGCTTAGTAGGTCAGCCCCAGCATTTT. Protein product: CASSLVGQPQHF.

The chain joins TRBV4-1 to TRBJ2-3, with 8 bases identical to TRBD1. CDR3 size: 14 residues. V lost 4 bases, J lost 6 bases, and 6 bases stayed unmatched. Germline V gives CDR1 MGHRA, CDR2 YSYEKL. The CDR3 loop reads CASSPQGARDTQYF. The CDR3, as DNA: TGCGCCAGCAGCCCGCAGGGGGCTCGGGATACGCAGTATTTT.

The chain joins TRBV16 to TRBJ2-3; D is undetermined. This CDR3 comprises 15 residues. Germline V gene lookup returns CDR1 KGHSY and CDR2 FQNENV. Trimming cost V 0 bases and J 6 bases, with 13 bases left between them. CDR3 DNA sequence: TGTGCCAGCAGCCAATCCCTAGTCGGTGCCGATACGCAGTATTTT. The encoded protein is CASSQSLVGADTQYF.

This clone was counted only a few times. The chain couples TRBV5-1 to TRBJ2-5; no clear D gene. Germline V gene data show CDR1 as SGHRS and CDR2 as YFSETQ. The V gene lost 1 base and the J gene lost 7 bases, with 20 bases spanning the gap. This CDR3 is built from 16 residues. Here the CDR3 DNA reads TGCGCCAGCAGCTTGACGACGGGCACACATCCAGTGACCCAGTACTTC. It yields the protein CASSLTTGTHPVTQYF.

On this clone itself: This sample also contains other DNA sequences that code for the same CDR3. The chain carries TRBV7-8 and TRBJ1-2; perhaps TRBD1 as D (6 bases). Germline-derived CDR1 and CDR2 are SGHVS and FQNEAQ. The V end lost 0 bases, the J end lost 4 bases, and 12 bases lay between the germline ends. The CDR3 has 15 residues. CDR3 loop: CASSLARTDGYGYTF. The CDR3 DNA is TGTGCCAGCAGCTTAGCCCGGACAGACGGCTATGGCTACACCTTC.

CDR3 coding DNA: TGTGCCAGCAGCTTATTTAATCAGCCCCAGCATTTT. This encodes CASSLFNQPQHF. The chain links TRBV7-8 to TRBJ1-5, with D unresolved. Germline V gene lookup returns CDR1 SGHVS and CDR2 FQNEAQ. The germline V and J ends were trimmed by 2 bases and 4 bases, with 3 bases remaining between them. The CDR3 covers 12 residues.

V gene TRBV28 combines with J gene TRBJ1-2; TRBD1 matches 8 bases. The trim removed 2 bases at V and 4 bases at J, leaving 3 bases unmatched. The CDR3 is 14 amino acids. The germline V gene has CDR1 MDHEN and CDR2 SYDVKM. CDR3: CASSLGTGTYGYTF. The CDR3 DNA sequence: TGTGCCAGCAGTTTAGGGACAGGCACCTATGGCTACACCTTC.

J is TRBJ2-2 and V is TRBV28; 9 bases line up with TRBD1. The V and J ends lost 6 bases and 6 bases, in that order; junction bases with no gene match: 8. Germline V gene lookup returns CDR1 MDHEN and CDR2 SYDVKM. The CDR3 is 15 residues long. The CDR3 sequence: CASSPDRGFAGELFF. CDR3 sequence (DNA): TGTGCCAGCAGCCCGGACAGGGGATTTGCCGGGGAGCTGTTTTTT.